This TCR beta chain was documented in a study of T cell repertoires in cytomegalovirus infection. This clonotype was found a few times. Its matching antigen is unknown. TCRdb reprocessed the reads with MiXCR, giving one entry per CDR3 protein. The sample yields some 800,000 distinct CDR3 sequences, almost 30% seen once. Here the sequenced sample was cultured CD8+ T cells from PBMCs, taken from culture after CMV antigen stimulation. The TCR originated in a human donor in good health (CMV status not recorded). Some clones in this sample may be carry-over from other donors' samples.

CDR3 DNA sequence: TGTGCCAGCAGCATCGGATTGGAGACGAACACTGAAGCTTTCTTT. This encodes CASSIGLETNTEAFF. This chain connects TRBV6-5 to TRBJ1-1; D is unresolved. In germline, CDR1 is MNHEY, CDR2 SVGAGI. The V and J ends lost 6 bases and 1 base respectively, with 15 bases between them. This CDR3 has 15 residues.